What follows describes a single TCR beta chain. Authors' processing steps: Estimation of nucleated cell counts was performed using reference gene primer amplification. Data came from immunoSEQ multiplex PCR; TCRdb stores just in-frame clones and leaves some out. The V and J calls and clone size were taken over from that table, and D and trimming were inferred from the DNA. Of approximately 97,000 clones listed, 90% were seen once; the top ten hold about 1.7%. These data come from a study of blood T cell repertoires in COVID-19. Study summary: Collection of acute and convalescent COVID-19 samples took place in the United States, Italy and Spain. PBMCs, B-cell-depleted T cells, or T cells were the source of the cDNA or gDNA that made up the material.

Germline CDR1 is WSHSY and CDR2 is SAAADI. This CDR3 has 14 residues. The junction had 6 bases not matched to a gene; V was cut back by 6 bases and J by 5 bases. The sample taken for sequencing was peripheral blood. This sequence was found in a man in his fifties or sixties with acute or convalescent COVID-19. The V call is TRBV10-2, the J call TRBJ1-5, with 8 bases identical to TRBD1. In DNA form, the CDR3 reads TGCGCCAGCAGGCTCGGGACAGGCGATCAGCCCCAGCATTTT. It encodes CASRLGTGDQPQHF.